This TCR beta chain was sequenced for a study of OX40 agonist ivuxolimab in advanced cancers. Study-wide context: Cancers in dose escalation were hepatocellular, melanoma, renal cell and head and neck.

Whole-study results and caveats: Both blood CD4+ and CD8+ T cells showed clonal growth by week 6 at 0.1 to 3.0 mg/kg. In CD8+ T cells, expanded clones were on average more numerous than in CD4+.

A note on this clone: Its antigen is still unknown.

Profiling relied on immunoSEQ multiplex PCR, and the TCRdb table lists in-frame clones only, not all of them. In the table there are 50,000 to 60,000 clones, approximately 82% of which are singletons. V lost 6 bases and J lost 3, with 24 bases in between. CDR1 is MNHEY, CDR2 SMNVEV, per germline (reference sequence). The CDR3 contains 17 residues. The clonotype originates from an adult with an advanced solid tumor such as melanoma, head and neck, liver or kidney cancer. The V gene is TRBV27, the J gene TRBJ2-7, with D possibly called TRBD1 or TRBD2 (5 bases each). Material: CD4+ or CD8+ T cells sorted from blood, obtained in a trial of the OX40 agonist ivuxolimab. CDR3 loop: CASSPRDGEKRNYEQYF. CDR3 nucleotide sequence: TGTGCCAGCAGCCCCCGGGACGGCGAAAAGAGGAACTACGAGCAGTACTTC.